The clone carrying this T cell receptor beta chain was counted ten times or more. The data derive from a study of T cells in Graves' hyperthyroidism and ophthalmopathy. About the study: The initial diagnosis was the point when peripheral blood was collected, ahead of any treatment.

Amplification of TCR beta CDR3 regions was performed using RNA transcripts as template. The study used the HTBI primer set for a first-round RT-PCR of the TCR CDR3. TCRdb reanalysed the multiplex PCR reads using MiXCR and keeps one entry per CDR3 protein. The sample has approximately 400,000 distinct CDR3 sequences, about an eighth seen once; the top ten hold 25% to 30%. The V segment lost 1 base and the J segment 6 bases; nucleotides outside the gene matches: 4. This CDR3 comprises 14 residues. Germline CDR1 and CDR2: DFQATT and SNEGSKA (reference sequence). Isolation of PBMCs was performed on approximately 10 ml fresh peripheral blood.

The origin of this receptor is a man between 50 and 59 years old with Graves' ophthalmopathy. This chain connects TRBV20-1 to TRBJ2-3, with 10 bases matching TRBD2. Sample: blood. The CDR3 reads CSARASGSVDTQYF. As DNA, the CDR3 is TGCAGTGCTAGAGCTAGCGGGAGTGTGGATACGCAGTATTTT.